The T cell receptor (beta chain) described here comes from a study of early T cells in non-severe SARS-CoV-2 infection. About the research overall: Investigators sequenced bulk RNA drawn from unsorted whole blood, and chains remained unpaired.

Molecules of cDNA were individually given unique molecular identifiers that were attached to them. Via MiXCR, TCRdb re-called the 5' RACE reads, giving one row per CDR3 protein. The repertoire has about 97,000 distinct CDR3 sequences, 8% to 13% of them found once; the top ten carry 4.7%. Trimming took 0 bases from V and 5 from J, leaving 18 bases between them. Germline CDR1 SGHKS, CDR2 YYEKEE (reference sequence). CDR3 length: 16 residues. The V and J genes are TRBV5-5 and TRBJ2-7; TRBD2 might be the D (5 bases). This sequence was found in an adult who was a healthcare worker with PCR-confirmed SARS-CoV-2 infection or an uninfected control (not recorded which). The sample here was whole blood, taken at baseline. CDR3 region: CASSLGTGSVGDEQYF. The CDR3 DNA reads TGTGCCAGCAGCTTGGGTACTGGGTCGGTGGGAGACGAGCAGTACTTC.